This TCR beta chain was captured by sequencing in a study of Graves' ophthalmopathy and Graves' hyperthyroidism. Ineligible for inclusion were patients with other autoimmune diseases, uncontrolled infections, pregnancy or lactation. PBMCs originated in 8.5 to 10 ml of fresh peripheral blood. RNA transcripts were the source from which TCR beta CDR3 regions were amplified. First-round RT-PCR with HTBI primers preceded a second-round multiplex PCR. From the multiplex PCR reads, TCRdb called clonotypes with MiXCR, one entry per CDR3 protein. Of more than 300,000 distinct CDR3 sequences listed, less than 20% are singletons. This clonotype was seen repeatedly, ten times or more. The receptor was derived from a woman younger than 35 with stable Graves' hyperthyroidism. The sample consisted of peripheral blood.

The CDR3 nucleotides read TGTGCTAGTGGTCCAGGGACCTTCAACACCGGGGAGCTGTTTTTT. This codes for CASGPGTFNTGELFF. The chain couples TRBV12-5 to TRBJ2-2, with D perhaps assigned TRBD1 or TRBD2 (5 bases each). The V and J ends lost 5 bases and 2 bases respectively, with 12 bases between them. The CDR3 totals 15 residues. Germline assignment: CDR1 LGHNT and CDR2 FRNRAP.